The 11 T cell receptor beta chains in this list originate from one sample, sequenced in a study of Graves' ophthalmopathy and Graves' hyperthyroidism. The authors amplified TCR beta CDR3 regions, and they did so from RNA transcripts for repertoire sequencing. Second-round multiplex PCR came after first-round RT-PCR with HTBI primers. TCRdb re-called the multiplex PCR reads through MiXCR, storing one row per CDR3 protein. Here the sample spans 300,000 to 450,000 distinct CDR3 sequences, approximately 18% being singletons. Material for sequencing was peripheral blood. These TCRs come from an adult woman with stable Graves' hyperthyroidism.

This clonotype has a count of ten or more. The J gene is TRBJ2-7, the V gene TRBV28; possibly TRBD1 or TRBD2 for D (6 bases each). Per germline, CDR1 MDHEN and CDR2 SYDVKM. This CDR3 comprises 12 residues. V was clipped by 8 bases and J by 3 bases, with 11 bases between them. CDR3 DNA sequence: TGTGCCAGCCGGAGGGGGGTCTACGAGCAGTACTTC. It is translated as CASRRGVYEQYF.

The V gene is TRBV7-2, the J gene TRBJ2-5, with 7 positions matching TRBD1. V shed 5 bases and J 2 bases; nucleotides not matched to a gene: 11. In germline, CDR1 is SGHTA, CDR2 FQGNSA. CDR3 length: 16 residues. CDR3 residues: CASSPEGRRGQETQYF. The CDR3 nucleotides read TGTGCCAGCAGCCCCGAGGGGCGCAGGGGGCAAGAGACCCAGTACTTC.

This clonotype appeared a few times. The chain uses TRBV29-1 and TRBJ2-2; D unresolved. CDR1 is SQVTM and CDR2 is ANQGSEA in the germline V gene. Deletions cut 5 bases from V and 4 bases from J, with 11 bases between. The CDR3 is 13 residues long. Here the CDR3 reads CSVSGPITGELFF. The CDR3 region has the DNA TGCAGCGTTTCTGGCCCTATCACCGGGGAGCTGTTTTTT.

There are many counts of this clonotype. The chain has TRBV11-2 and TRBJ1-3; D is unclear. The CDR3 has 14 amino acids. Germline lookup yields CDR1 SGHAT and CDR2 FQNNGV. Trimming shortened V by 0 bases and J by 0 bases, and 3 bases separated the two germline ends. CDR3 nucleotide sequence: TGTGCCAGCAGCTTAGACATCTCTGGAAACACCATATATTTT. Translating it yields CASSLDISGNTIYF.

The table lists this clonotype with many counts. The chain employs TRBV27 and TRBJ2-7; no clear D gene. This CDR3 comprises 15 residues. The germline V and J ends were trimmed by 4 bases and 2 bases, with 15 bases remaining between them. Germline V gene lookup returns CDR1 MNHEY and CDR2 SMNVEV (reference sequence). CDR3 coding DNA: TGTGCCAGCAGTTCCCTACTTGAGGCCACCTACGAGCAGTACTTC. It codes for CASSSLLEATYEQYF.

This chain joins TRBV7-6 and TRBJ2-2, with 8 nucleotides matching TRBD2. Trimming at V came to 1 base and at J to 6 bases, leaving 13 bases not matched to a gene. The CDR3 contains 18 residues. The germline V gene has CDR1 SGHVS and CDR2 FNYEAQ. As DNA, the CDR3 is TGTGCCAGCAGCTTAGTCGGGCCTAGCGGGCTAGTCGCCGGGGAGCTGTTTTTT. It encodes CASSLVGPSGLVAGELFF.

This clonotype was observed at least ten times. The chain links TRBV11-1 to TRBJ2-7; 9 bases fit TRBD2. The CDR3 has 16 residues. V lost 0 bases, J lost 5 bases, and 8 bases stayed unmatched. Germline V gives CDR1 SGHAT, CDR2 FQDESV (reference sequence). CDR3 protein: CASSLAGASGNHEQYF. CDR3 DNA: TGTGCCAGCAGCTTAGCGGGGGCTAGCGGGAACCACGAGCAGTACTTC.

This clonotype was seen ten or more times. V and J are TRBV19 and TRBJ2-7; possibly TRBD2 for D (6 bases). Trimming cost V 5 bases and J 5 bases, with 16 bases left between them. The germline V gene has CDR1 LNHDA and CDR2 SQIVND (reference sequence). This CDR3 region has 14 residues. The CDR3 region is CASSPSKGLNEQYF. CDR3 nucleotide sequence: TGTGCCAGTAGTCCTAGTAAGGGACTGAACGAGCAGTACTTC.

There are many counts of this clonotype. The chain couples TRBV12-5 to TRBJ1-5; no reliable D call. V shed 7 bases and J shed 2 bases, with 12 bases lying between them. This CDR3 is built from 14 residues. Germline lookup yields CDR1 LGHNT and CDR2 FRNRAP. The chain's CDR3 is CASVTRLRNQPQHF. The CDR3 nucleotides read TGTGCTAGTGTTACCCGATTACGCAATCAGCCCCAGCATTTT.

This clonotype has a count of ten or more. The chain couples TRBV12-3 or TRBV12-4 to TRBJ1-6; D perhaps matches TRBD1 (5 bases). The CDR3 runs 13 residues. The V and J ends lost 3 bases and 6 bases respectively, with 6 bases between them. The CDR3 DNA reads TGTGCCAGCAGTTTGGGGGTTAATTCACCCCTCCACTTT. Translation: CASSLGVNSPLHF.

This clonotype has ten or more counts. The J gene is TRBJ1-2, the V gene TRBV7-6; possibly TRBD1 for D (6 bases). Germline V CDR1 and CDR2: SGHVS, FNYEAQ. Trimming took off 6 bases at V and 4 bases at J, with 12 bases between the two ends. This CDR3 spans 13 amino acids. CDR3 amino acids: CASSDQGFYGYTF. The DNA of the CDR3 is TGTGCCAGCAGTGATCAGGGGTTCTATGGCTACACCTTC.